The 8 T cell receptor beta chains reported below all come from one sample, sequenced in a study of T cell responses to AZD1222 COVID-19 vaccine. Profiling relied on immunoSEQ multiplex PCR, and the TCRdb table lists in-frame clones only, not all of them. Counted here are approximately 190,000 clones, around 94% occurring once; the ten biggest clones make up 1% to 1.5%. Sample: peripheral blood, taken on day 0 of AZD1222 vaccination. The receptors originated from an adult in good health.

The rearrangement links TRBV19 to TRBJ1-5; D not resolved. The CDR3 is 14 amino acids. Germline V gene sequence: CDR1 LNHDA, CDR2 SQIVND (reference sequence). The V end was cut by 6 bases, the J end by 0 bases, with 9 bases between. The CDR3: CASSPGGSNQPQHF. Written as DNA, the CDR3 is TGTGCCAGTAGCCCTGGTGGTAGCAATCAGCCCCAGCATTTT. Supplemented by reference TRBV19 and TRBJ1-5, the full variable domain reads DGGITQSPKYLFRKEGQNVTLSCEQNLNHDAMYWYRQDPGQGLRLIYYSQIVNDFQKGDIAEGYSVSREKKESFPLTVTSAQKNPTAFYLCASSPGGSNQPQHFGDGTRLSIL.

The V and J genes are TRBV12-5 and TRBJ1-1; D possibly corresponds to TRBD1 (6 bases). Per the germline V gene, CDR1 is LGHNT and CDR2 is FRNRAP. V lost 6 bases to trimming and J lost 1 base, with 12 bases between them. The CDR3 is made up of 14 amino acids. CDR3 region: CASGPRGGNTEAFF. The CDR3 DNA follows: TGTGCTAGTGGGCCACGAGGGGGGAACACTGAAGCTTTCTTT.

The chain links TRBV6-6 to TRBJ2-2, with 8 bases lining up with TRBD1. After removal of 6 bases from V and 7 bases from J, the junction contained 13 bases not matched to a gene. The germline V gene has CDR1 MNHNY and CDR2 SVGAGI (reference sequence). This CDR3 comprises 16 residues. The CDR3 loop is CASSSDRGAGDGELFF. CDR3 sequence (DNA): TGTGCCAGCAGCTCCGACAGGGGAGCAGGGGACGGGGAGCTGTTTTTT.

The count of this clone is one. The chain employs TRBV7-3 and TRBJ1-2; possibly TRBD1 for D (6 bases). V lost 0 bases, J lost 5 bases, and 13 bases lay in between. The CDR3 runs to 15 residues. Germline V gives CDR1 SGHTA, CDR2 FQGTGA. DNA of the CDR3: TGTGCCAGCAGCTTAACGGAGGGGGGCCTTTATGGCTACACCTTC. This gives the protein CASSLTEGGLYGYTF.

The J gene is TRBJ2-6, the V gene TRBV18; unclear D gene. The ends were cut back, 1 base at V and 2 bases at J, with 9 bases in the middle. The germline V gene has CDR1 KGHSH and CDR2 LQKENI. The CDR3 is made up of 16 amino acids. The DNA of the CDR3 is TGTGCCAGCTCACCACTCACGAACACTGGGGCCAACGTCCTGACTTTC. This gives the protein CASSPLTNTGANVLTF.

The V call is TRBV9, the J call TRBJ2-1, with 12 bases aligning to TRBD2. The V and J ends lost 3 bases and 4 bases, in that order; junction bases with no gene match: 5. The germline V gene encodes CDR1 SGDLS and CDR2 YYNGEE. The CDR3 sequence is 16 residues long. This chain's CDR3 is CASSDPTSGGYNEQFF. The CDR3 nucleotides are TGTGCCAGCAGCGATCCGACTAGCGGGGGTTACAATGAGCAGTTCTTC. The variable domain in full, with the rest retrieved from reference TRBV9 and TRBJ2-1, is DSGVTQTPKHLITATGQRVTLRCSPRSGDLSVYWYQQSLDQGLQFLIQYYNGEERAKGNILERFSAQQFPDLHSELNLSSLELGDSALYFCASSDPTSGGYNEQFFGPGTRLTVL.

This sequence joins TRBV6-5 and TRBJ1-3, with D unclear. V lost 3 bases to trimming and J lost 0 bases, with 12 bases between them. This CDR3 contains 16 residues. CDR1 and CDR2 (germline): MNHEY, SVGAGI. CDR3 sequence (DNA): TGTGCCAGCAGTTATCTGGAGCATGCCTCTGGAAACACCATATATTTT. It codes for CASSYLEHASGNTIYF.

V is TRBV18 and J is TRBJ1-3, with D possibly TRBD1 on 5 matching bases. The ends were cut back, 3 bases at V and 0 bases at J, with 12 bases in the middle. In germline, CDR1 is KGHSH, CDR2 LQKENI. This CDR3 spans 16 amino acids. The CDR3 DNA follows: TGTGCCAGCTCACCCGTAGGGGAAAGCTCTGGAAACACCATATATTTT. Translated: CASSPVGESSGNTIYF.